The sample holds a few counts of the clone carrying this TCR beta chain. Here immunoSEQ multiplex PCR was the method, and the copy in TCRdb shows in-frame clones only, minus some. The table lists under 170,000 clones, 86% of them singletons, with roughly 3.4% in the top ten. V lost 8 bases and J 0 bases, leaving 8 bases between the germline ends. Germline-derived CDR1 and CDR2 are MNHEY and SVGAGI. The CDR3 runs to 14 residues. The sample is drawn from a study of blood T cell repertoires in COVID-19. On the study more broadly: PBMCs, B-cell-depleted T cells, or T cells provided the cDNA or gDNA that made up the material.

This clonotype was obtained from a man aged 65 to 79 with acute or convalescent COVID-19. Sequencing was carried out using peripheral blood. The J gene is TRBJ2-6, the V gene TRBV6-5, with D possibly being TRBD1 (5 bases). The CDR3 sequence: CASGANSGANVLTF. In DNA form, the CDR3 reads TGTGCCAGCGGGGCGAACTCTGGGGCCAACGTCCTGACTTTC.